This T cell receptor (beta chain) was retrieved from a study of T cell responses to AZD1222 COVID-19 vaccine. Germline V gene lookup returns CDR1 SQVTM and CDR2 ANQGSEA. With 0 bases removed from V and 1 base from J, the gap between germline ends came to 10 bases. The CDR3 runs 14 residues. General study results and limits: Two AZD1222 doses significantly raised spike-specific TCR breadth and depth over controls. Among the donors, most were white British and more were female, and clonal diversity was possibly underestimated. CD4 TCRs covered the whole spike, strongest at regions 160-218 and 743-854.

Turning to this clone: Antigen: not known.

The table came from immunoSEQ multiplex PCR; TCRdb's copy has only in-frame clones and leaves some out. The sample carries around 100,000 clones, over 75% recorded once. This chain joins TRBV29-1 and TRBJ2-7; a possible D gene is TRBD2 (5 bases). Specimen: peripheral blood, collected on day 0 of AZD1222 vaccination. This sequence was found in an adult in good health. The CDR3, as DNA: TGCAGCGTTGAAGAGAATCCGGGGTCCTACGAGCAGTACTTC. It yields the protein CSVEENPGSYEQYF.